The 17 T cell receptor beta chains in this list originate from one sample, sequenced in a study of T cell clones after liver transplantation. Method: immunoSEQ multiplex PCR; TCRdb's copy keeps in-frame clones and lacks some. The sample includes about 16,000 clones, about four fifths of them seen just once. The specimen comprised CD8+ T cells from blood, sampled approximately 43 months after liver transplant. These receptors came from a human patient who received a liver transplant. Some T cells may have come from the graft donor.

Here the CDR3 reads CASTSLMGQGARRPYNEQFF. The CDR3 bases are TGTGCCAGCACCTCTTTGATGGGACAGGGGGCGCGAAGACCCTACAATGAGCAGTTCTTC. The rearrangement links TRBV27 to TRBJ2-1; 12 bases fit TRBD1. CDR1 MNHEY and CDR2 SMNVEV come from the germline V gene (reference sequence). The CDR3 is 20 amino acids. The V segment lost 7 bases and the J segment 2 bases; nucleotides outside the gene matches: 18.

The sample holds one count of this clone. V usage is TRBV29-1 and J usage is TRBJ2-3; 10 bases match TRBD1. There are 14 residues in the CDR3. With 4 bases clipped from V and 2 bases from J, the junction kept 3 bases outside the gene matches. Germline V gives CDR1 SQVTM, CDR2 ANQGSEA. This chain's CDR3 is CSVADRGITDTQYF. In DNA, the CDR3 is TGCAGCGTTGCGGACAGGGGGATCACAGATACGCAGTATTTT.

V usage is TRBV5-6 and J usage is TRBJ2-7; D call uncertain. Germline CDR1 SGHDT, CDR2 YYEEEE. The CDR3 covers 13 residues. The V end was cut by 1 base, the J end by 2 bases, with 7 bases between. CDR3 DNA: TGTGCCAGCAGCTTGTCGTCTACCTACGAGCAGTACTTC. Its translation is CASSLSSTYEQYF.

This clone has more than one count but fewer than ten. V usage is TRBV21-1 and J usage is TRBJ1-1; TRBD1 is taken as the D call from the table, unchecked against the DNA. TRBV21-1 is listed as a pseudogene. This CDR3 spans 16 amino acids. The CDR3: CASSREGTGGAAEAFF. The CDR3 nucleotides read TGTGCCAGCAGCCGCGAAGGGACAGGGGGCGCGGCTGAAGCTTTCTTT.

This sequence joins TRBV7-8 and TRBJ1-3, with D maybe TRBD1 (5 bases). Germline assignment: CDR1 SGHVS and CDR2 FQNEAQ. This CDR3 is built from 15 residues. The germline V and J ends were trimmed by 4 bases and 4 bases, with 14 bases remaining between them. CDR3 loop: CASSSGTGTGNTIYF. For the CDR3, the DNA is TGTGCCAGCAGCTCGGGGACCGGCACAGGAAACACCATATATTTT.

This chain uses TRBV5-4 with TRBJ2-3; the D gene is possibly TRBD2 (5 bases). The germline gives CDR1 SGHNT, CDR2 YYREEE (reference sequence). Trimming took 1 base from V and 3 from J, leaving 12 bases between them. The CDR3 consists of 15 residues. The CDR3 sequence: CASSLSGSGTDTQYF. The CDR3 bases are TGTGCCAGCAGCTTGTCAGGTTCGGGGACAGATACGCAGTATTTT.

This chain's CDR3 is CASSLQETQYF. The CDR3 region has the DNA TGCGCCAGCAGCCTCCAAGAGACCCAGTACTTC. The rearrangement uses TRBV4-3 and TRBJ2-5, with D unclear. V was clipped by 4 bases and J by 1 base, with 1 base between them. CDR3 length: 11 amino acids. The germline V gene has CDR1 LGHNA and CDR2 YSLEER.

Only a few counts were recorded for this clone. In DNA, the CDR3 is TGTGCCAGCAGCGAAGGGACTAGCTACGAGCAGTACTTC. This encodes CASSEGTSYEQYF. The chain links TRBV7-3 to TRBJ2-7; 8 bases are a match to TRBD2. Germline V gene sequence: CDR1 SGHTA, CDR2 FQGTGA. The V gene end was trimmed by 5 bases and the J gene end by 3 bases; junction bases not matched to a gene: 3. This CDR3 region has 13 residues.

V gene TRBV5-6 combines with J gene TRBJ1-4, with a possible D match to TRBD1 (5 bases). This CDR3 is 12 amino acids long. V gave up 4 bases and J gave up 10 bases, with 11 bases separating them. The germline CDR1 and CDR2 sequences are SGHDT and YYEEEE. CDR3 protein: CASSLGGGKLFF. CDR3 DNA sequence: TGTGCCAGCAGCCTCGGCGGGGGAAAACTGTTTTTT.

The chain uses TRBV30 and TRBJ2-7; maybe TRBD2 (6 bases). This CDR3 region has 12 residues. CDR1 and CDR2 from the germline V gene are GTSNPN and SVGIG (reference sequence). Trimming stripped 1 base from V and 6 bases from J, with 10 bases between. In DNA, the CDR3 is TGTGCCTGGAGTGCGGGGACTGTCGAGCAGTACTTC. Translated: CAWSAGTVEQYF.

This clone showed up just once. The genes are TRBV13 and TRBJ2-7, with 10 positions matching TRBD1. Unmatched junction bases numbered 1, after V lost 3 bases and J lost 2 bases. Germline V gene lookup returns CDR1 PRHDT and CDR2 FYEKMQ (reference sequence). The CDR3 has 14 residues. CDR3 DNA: TGTGCCAGCAGCTTCGACAGGGGGCCCTACGAGCAGTACTTC. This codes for CASSFDRGPYEQYF.

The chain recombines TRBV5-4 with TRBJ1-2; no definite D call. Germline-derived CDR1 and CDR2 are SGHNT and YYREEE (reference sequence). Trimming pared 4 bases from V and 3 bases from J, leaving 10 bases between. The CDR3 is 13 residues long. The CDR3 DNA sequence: TGTGCCAGCAGCCGCCGTGGGGACTATGGCTACACCTTC. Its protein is CASSRRGDYGYTF.

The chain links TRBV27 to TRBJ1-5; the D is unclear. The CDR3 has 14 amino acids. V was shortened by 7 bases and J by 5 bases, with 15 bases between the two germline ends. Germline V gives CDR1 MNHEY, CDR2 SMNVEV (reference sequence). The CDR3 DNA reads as TGTGCCAGCATGCCGCGTGGAAGGGATCAGCCCCAGCATTTT. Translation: CASMPRGRDQPQHF.

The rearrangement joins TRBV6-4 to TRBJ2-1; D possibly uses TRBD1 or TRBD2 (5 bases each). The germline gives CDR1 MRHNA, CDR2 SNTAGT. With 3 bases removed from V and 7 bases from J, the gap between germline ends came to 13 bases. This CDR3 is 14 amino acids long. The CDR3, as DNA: TGTGCCAGCAGTGAGAGGGGAGAGATAAATGAGCAGTTCTTC. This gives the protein CASSERGEINEQFF.

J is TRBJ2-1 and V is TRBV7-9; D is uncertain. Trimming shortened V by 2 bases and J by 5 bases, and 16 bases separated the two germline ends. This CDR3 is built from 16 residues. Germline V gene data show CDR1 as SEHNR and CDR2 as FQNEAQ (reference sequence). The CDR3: CASSLTLSSLDNEQFF. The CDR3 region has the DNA TGTGCCAGCAGCTTAACCCTAAGTAGCCTGGACAATGAGCAGTTCTTC.

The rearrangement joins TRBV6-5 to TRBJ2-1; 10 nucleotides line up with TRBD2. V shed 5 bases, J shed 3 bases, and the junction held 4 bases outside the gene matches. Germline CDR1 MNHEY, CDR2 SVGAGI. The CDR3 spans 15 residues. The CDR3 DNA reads TGTGCCAGCAGTCCTAGCGGGAGCAACTACAATGAGCAGTTCTTC. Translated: CASSPSGSNYNEQFF.

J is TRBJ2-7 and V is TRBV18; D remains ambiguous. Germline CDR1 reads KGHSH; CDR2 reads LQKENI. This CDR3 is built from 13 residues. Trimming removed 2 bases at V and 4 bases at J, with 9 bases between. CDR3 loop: CASSPTPVYEQYF. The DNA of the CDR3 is TGTGCCAGCTCACCAACCCCCGTTTACGAGCAGTACTTC.